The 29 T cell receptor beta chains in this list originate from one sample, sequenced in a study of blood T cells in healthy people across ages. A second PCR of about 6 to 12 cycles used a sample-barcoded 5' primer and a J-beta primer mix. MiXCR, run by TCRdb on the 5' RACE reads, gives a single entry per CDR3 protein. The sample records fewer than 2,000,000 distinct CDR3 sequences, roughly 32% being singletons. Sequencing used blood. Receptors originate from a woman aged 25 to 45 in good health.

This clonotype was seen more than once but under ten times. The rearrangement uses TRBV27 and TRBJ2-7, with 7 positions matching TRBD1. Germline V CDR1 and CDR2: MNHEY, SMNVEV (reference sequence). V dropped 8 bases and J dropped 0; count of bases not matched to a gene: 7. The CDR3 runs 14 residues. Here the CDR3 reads CASGQAPASYEQYF. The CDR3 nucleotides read TGTGCCAGCGGACAGGCGCCCGCCTCCTACGAGCAGTACTTC.

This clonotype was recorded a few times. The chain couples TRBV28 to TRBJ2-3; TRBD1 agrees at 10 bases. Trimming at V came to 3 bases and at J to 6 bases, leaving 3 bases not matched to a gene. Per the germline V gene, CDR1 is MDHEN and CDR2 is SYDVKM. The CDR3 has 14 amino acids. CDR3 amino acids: CASSLTGGLDTQYF. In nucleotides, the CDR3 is TGTGCCAGCAGTTTGACAGGGGGCTTGGATACGCAGTATTTT.

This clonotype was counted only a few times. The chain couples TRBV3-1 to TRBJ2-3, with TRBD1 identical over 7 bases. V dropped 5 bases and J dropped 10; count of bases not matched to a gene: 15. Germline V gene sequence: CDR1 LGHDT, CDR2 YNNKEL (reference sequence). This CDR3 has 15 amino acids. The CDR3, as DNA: TGTGCCAGCAGCGACCGGGACAGTCCCACTTCAGCGCAGTATTTT. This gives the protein CASSDRDSPTSAQYF.

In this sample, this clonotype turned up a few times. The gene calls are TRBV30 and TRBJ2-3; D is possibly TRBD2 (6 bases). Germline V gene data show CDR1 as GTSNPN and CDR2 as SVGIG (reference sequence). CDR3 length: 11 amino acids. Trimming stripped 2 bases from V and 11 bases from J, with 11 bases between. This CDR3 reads CAWSLEGKQYF. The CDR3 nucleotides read TGTGCCTGGAGTTTGGAGGGGAAGCAGTATTTT.

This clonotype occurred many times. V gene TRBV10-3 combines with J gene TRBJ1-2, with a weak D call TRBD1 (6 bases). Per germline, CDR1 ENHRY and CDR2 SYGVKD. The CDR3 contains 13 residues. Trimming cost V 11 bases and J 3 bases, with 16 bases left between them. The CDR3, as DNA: TGTGCCGCCGGACAGAAAACTGACTATGGCTACACCTTC. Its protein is CAAGQKTDYGYTF.

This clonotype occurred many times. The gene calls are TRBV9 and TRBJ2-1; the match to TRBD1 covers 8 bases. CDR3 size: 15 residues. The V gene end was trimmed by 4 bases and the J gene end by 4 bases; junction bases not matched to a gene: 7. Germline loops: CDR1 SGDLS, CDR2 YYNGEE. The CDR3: CASSRRTGTYNEQFF. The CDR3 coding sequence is TGTGCCAGCAGCAGGCGGACAGGGACATACAATGAGCAGTTCTTC.

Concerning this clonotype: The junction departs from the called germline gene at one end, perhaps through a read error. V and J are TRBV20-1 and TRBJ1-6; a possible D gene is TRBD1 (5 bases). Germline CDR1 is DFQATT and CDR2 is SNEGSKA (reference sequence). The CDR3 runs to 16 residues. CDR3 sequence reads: CSARLAPAGWNSPLHF. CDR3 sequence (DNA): TGCAGCGCTAGACTAGCCCCCGCAGGGTGGAATTCACCCCTCCACTTT.

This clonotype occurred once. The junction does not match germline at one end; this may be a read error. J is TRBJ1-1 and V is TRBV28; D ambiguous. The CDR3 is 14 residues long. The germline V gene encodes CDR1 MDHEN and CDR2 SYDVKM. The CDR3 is CANSLWMAGTEAFF. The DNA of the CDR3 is TGTGCCAACAGTTTATGGATGGCTGGGACTGAAGCTTTCTTT.

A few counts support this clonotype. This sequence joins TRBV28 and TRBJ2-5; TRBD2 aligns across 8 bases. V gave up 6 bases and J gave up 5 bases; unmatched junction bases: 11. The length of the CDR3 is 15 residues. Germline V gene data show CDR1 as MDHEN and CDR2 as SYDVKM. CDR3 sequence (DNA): TGTGCCAGCAGCCAACCCGGGACTAGTGGGGAGACCCAGTACTTC. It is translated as CASSQPGTSGETQYF.

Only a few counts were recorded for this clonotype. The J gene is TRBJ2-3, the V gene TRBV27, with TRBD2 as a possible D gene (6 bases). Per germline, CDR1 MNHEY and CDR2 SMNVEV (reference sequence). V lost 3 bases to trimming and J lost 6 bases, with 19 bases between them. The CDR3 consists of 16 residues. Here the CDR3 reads CASSFGSLQGGDTQYF. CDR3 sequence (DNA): TGTGCCAGCAGTTTTGGGAGTTTGCAGGGAGGTGATACGCAGTATTTT.

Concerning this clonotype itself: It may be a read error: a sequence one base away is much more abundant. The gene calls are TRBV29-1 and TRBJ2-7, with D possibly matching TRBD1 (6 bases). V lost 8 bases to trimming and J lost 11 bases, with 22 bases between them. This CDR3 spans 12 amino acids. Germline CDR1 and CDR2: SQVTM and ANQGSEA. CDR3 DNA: TGCAGCATCGATATTTCTACAGGGATGGAGTACTTC. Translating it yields CSIDISTGMEYF.

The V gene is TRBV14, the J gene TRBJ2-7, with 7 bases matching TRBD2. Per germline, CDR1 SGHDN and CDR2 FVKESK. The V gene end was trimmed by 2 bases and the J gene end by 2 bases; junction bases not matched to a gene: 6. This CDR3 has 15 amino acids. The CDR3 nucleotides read TGTGCCAGCAGCCAAACGGGGGGACTGCCCTACGAGCAGTACTTC. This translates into CASSQTGGLPYEQYF.

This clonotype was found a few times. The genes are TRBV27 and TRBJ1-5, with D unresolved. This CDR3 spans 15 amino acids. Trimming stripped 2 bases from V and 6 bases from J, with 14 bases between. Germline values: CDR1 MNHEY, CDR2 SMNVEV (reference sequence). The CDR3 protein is CASSLRHRAGQPQHF. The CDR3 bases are TGTGCCAGCAGTTTACGTCACCGGGCAGGTCAGCCCCAGCATTTT.

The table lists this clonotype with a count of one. The DNA of the CDR3 is TGTGCCAGCAGCCAGATACGACAGGGGGCCGGGGAGCTGTTTTTT. Its protein product is CASSQIRQGAGELFF. The chain has TRBV7-6 and TRBJ2-2; the match to TRBD1 covers 9 bases. J lost 6 bases, V lost 5 bases, and 7 bases had no gene match. CDR1 is SGHVS and CDR2 is FNYEAQ in the germline V gene. The length of the CDR3 is 15 residues.

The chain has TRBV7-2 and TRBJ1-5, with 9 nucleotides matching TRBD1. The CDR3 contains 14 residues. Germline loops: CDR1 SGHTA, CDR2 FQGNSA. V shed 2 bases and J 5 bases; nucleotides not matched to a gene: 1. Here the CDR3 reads CASSLWDRDQPQHF. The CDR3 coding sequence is TGTGCCAGCAGCTTATGGGACAGGGATCAGCCCCAGCATTTT.

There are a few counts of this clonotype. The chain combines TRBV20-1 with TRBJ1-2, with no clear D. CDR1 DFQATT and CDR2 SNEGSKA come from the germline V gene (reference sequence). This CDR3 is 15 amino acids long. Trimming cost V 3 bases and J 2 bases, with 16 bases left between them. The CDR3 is CSARVLGLVNYGYTF. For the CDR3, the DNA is TGCAGTGCTAGGGTATTAGGGTTGGTGAACTATGGCTACACCTTC.

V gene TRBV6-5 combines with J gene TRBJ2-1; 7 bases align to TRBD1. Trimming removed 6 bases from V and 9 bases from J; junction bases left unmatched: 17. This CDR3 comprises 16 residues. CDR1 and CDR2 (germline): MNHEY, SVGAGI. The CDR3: CASRTGSRFGASEQFF. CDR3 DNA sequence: TGTGCCAGCAGGACAGGGTCGAGGTTTGGGGCCAGTGAGCAGTTCTTC.

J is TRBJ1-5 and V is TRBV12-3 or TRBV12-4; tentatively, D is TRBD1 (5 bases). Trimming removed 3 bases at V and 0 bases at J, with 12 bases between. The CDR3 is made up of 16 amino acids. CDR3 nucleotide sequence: TGTGCCAGCAGTTTCTACGGGACGGCTAGCAATCAGCCCCAGCATTTT. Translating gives CASSFYGTASNQPQHF.

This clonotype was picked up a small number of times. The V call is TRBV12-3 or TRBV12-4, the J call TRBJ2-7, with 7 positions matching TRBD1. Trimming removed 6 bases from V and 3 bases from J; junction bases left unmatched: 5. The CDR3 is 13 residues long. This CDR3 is CASRNTGVYEQYF. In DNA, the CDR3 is TGTGCCAGCAGAAACACAGGGGTCTACGAGCAGTACTTC.

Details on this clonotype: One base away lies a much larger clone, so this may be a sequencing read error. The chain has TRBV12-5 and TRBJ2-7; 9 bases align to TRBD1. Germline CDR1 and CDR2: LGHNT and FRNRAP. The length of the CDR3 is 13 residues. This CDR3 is CTSGLGQGYEQYF. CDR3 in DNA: TGTACTAGTGGTTTGGGACAGGGCTACGAGCAGTACTTC.

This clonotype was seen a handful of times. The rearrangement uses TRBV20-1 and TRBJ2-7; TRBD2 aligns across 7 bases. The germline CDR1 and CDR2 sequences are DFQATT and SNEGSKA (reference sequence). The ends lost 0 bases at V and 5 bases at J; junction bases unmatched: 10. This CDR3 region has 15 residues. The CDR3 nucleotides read TGCAGTGCTAGAGATTCGGGAGGACCCATAGACGAGCAGTACTTC. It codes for CSARDSGGPIDEQYF.

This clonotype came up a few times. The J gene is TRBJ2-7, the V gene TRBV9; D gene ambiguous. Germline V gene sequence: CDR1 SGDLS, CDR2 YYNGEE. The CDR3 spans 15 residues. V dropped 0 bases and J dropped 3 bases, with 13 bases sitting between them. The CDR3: CASSVELGLIYEQYF. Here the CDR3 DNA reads TGTGCCAGCAGCGTAGAGCTCGGGCTTATCTACGAGCAGTACTTC.

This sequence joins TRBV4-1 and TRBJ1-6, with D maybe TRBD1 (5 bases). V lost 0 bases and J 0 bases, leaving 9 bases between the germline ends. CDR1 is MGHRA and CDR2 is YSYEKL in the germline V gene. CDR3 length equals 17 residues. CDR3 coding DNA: TGCGCCAGCAGCCAAGATTCCGGGACCTCCTATAATTCACCCCTCCACTTT. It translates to CASSQDSGTSYNSPLHF.

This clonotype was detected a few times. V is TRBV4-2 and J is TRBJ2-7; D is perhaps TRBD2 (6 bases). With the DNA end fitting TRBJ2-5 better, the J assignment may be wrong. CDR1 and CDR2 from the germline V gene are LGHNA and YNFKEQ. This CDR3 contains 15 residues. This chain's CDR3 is CASSPGTHGGETQYF. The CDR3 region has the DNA TGTGCCAGCAGCCCTGGGACCCACGGGGGAGAGACCCAGTACTTC.

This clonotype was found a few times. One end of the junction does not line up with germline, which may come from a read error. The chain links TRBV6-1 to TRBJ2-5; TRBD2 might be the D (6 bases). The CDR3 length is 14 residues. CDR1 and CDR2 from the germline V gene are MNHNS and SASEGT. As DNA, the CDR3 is TGTGTCAGCAGTGAAGAGAGGTTGGCGGGGTACACGTACTTC. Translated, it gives CVSSEERLAGYTYF.

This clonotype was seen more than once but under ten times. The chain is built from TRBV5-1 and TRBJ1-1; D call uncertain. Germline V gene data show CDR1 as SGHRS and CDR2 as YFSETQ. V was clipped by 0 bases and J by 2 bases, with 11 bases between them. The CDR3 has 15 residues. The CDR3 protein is CASSLGGVSNTEAFF. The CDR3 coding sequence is TGCGCCAGCAGCTTGGGTGGGGTCTCTAACACTGAAGCTTTCTTT. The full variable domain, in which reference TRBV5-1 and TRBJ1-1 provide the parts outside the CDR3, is KAGVTQTPRYLIKTRGQQVTLSCSPISGHRSVSWYQQTPGQGLQFLFEYFSETQRNKGNFPGRFSGRQFSNSRSEMNVSTLELGDSALYLCASSLGGVSNTEAFFGQGTRLTVV.

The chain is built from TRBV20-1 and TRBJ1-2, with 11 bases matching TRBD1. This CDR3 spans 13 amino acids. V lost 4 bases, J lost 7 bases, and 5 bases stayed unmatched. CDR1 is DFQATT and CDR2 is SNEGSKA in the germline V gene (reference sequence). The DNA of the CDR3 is TGCAGTGCTAAGGGACAGGGGGTATCTGGCTACACCTTC. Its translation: CSAKGQGVSGYTF.

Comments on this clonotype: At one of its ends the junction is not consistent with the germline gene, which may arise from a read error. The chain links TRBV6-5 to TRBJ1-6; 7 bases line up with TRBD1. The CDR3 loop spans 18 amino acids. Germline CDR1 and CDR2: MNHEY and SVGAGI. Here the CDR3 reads CASSYSTRGGGRNSPPHF. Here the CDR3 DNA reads TGTGCCAGCAGTTACTCGACAAGAGGGGGCGGAAGGAATTCACCCCCCCACTTT.

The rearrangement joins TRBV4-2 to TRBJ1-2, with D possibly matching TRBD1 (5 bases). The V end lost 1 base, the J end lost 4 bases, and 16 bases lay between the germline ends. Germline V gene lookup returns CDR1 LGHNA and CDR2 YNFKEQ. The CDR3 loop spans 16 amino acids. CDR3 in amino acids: CASSQGDLDMFYGYTF. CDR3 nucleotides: TGTGCCAGCAGCCAAGGGGACCTCGATATGTTCTATGGCTACACCTTC.